This TCR beta chain was captured in a study of OX40 agonist ivuxolimab in advanced cancers. Points from the study as a whole: Some of the lowest clonal expansion was seen in partial responders at 0.1-3.0 mg/kg.

It was autoimmune disease history or systemic immunosuppression that excluded patients. Of note for this clone: Antigen specificity is unknown.

CDR1 is SGHTA, CDR2 FQGNSA, per germline. This CDR3 is built from 14 residues. V was trimmed by 4 bases and J by 7 bases, leaving 11 bases between them. Repertoires were generated with immunoSEQ multiplex PCR, while TCRdb's copy carries only in-frame clones and drops some. The sample yields about 77,000 clones, approximately 94% seen once. V usage is TRBV7-2 and J usage is TRBJ1-6; perhaps TRBD1 as D (5 bases). The clonotype comes from an adult with an advanced solid tumor such as melanoma, head and neck, liver or kidney cancer. The sample in question was CD4+ or CD8+ T cells sorted from blood, obtained in a trial of the OX40 agonist ivuxolimab. The CDR3 nucleotides are TGTGCCAGCAGCTGGACACAGGTGAATTCACCCCTCCACTTT. As protein: CASSWTQVNSPLHF.